The entry that follows covers one TCR beta chain sequence. The target antigen is unknown. The data derive from a study of regulatory T cells in long-lasting Graves disease. Study summary: Persistence in Graves' disease denoted antithyroid drug use beyond 5 years alongside positive TSH receptor antibodies.

Time point described: persistent/refractory GD, antithyroid drugs over 5 years with positive TRAb. Generation of the TCR library employed RNA extracted from PBMCs. V lost 5 bases and J lost 6; bases outside the gene matches: 7. The length of the CDR3 is 14 residues. Germline CDR1 reads SGHNT; CDR2 reads YENEEA. CDR3-region Arm-PCR and iRepertoire HTBI primers produced the TCR beta libraries. TCRdb ran MiXCR on the multiplex PCR reads and lists one entry per CDR3 protein. The table lists around 450,000 distinct CDR3 sequences, roughly 21% of them singletons, with approximately 6.4% in the top ten. The study, taken as a whole, reports: Newly diagnosed patients had higher TCR diversity than persistent Graves' patients did.

The source material was peripheral blood mononuclear cells (PBMCs), sampled when the disease was refractory, from a patient treated with antithyroid drugs. The source of this sequence is a female donor with Graves disease. The chain uses TRBV11-3 and TRBJ2-3; 8 bases are shared with TRBD2. The CDR3 nucleotides are TGTGCCAGCAGCCAAGCGGGAGTTATTGATACGCAGTATTTT. Amino acids: CASSQAGVIDTQYF.